This T cell receptor (beta chain) derives from a study of molecular identifiers for immune sequencing clone quantification. Study-level points and caveats: In naive cells, under 1% of molecules belonged to clones above 20 RNA copies, against over 97% in effector cells.

One entry per CDR3 protein results from TCRdb running MiXCR on the PCR reads. The data hold some 320,000 distinct CDR3 sequences, with 20% to 25% observed a single time. This clonotype was counted many times. What it recognizes is unknown. The CDR3 is 16 residues long. Germline CDR1 and CDR2: DFQATT and SNEGSKA (reference sequence). V shed 5 bases and J 4 bases; nucleotides not matched to a gene: 10. Sorting was used to obtain naive CD8 T cells (CD8+CD4-CCR7+CD45RA+). Sequencing was done on a sample of naive CD8+ T cells from blood, with Jurkat cell RNA spiked in. Subset defined: FACS-sorted CD8+CD4-CCR7+CD45RA+ naive T cells. J is TRBJ2-3 and V is TRBV20-1; 12 nucleotides match TRBD2. This TCR was recovered from a human donor in good health. Some libraries in this study had Jurkat cell RNA spiked in. The CDR3, as DNA: TGCAGTGCTTCAACCGAAGCTAGCGGGGGGGCAGATACGCAGTATTTT. It is translated as CSASTEASGGADTQYF.